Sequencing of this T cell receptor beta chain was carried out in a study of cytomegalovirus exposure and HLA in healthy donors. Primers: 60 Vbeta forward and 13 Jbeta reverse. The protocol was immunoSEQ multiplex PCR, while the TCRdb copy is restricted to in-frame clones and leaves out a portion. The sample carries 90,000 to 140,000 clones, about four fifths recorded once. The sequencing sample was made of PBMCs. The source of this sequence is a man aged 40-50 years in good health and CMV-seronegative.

The CDR3 region has the DNA TGTGCCAGCTCGGAGACAGGCGGAGGCGGCTACACCTTC. This codes for CASSETGGGGYTF. This rearrangement joins TRBV18 to TRBJ1-2; possible D gene TRBD1, 6 bases. V was clipped by 6 bases and J by 8 bases, with 16 bases between them. Germline V gene sequence: CDR1 KGHSH, CDR2 LQKENI. The CDR3 consists of 13 residues.